The entry below describes one T cell receptor (beta chain). This table comes from immunoSEQ multiplex PCR, and its TCRdb copy is limited to in-frame clones, with some not included. The sample consists of approximately 270,000 clones, more than 85% of them appearing once. This sample stems from a study of blood T cell repertoires in COVID-19. Trimming removed 5 bases from V and 3 bases from J; junction bases left unmatched: 9. Germline loops: CDR1 SGHTA, CDR2 FQGNSA. The CDR3 totals 16 residues. Specimen: peripheral blood. The chain uses TRBV7-2 and TRBJ2-7; TRBD2 matches at 11 bases. The source is a man aged 25-45 years with acute or convalescent COVID-19. CDR3 in amino acids: CASSPGSSGRFYEQYF. CDR3 sequence (DNA): TGTGCCAGCAGCCCTGGGTCTAGCGGGAGGTTCTACGAGCAGTACTTC.